The 24 T cell receptor beta chains in this list originate from one sample, sequenced in a study of patients and donors after allogeneic stem cell transplantation. TCRdb processed the RT-PCR reads anew with MiXCR; each CDR3 protein has one entry. Altogether 800,000 to 1,000,000 distinct CDR3 sequences are present, approximately 19% being singletons, with the ten largest covering approximately 5.9%. The sequencing sample was made of blood, either unsorted or a sorted T cell fraction (not recorded which). The receptors were sampled from a human donor who was either an allogeneic HSCT recipient or a stem cell or donor lymphocyte infusion donor (not recorded which). It is not recorded whose cells these are; they may come from a transplant donor.

A few counts support this clonotype. V usage is TRBV20-1 and J usage is TRBJ2-1; TRBD2 matches at 12 bases. Germline loops: CDR1 DFQATT, CDR2 SNEGSKA (reference sequence). This CDR3 is built from 14 residues. Losses at the gene ends were 5 bases for V and 7 bases for J; bases not matched to a gene: 6. The CDR3, as DNA: TGCAGTGCTCTAGCGGGAGGGCCGGAAAATGAGCAGTTCTTC. It codes for CSALAGGPENEQFF.

There are many counts of this clonotype. The chain combines TRBV6-5 with TRBJ2-2; TRBD2 is a possible D gene (7 bases). V dropped 4 bases and J dropped 1 base, with 13 bases sitting between them. Germline V gene sequence: CDR1 MNHEY, CDR2 SVGAGI. There are 16 residues in the CDR3. The CDR3 spells CASSLSGTLNTGELFF. Written as DNA, the CDR3 is TGTGCCAGCAGTTTGAGCGGGACACTGAACACCGGGGAGCTGTTTTTT.

The sample holds a few counts of this clonotype. As DNA, the CDR3 is TGCAGTGCTGACAGACTAGCGGGAGGGCCAGAGACCCAGTACTTC. Its translation: CSADRLAGGPETQYF. This chain connects TRBV20-1 to TRBJ2-5, with TRBD2 matching 14 bases. CDR1 and CDR2 from the germline V gene are DFQATT and SNEGSKA (reference sequence). Trimming took 5 bases from V and 4 from J; bases not matched to a gene: 6. The CDR3 contains 15 residues.

This clonotype has more than one count but fewer than ten. The chain couples TRBV11-1 to TRBJ2-1, with 10 bases that match TRBD2. The CDR3 loop spans 18 amino acids. From germline, CDR1 is SGHAT and CDR2 FQDESV (reference sequence). V trimming: 4 bases; J trimming: 4 bases; junction bases outside the gene matches: 13. The CDR3 DNA follows: TGTGCCAGCAGCTCAGAACCCCCCGGGACTAGCGTATACAATGAGCAGTTCTTC. As protein: CASSSEPPGTSVYNEQFF.

This clonotype was picked up a small number of times. The chain joins TRBV4-1 to TRBJ2-3; D ambiguous. There are 16 residues in the CDR3. The ends were cut back, 1 base at V and 2 bases at J, with 13 bases in the middle. The germline V gene has CDR1 MGHRA and CDR2 YSYEKL. The CDR3 spells CASSQGWVPSTDTQYF. DNA of the CDR3: TGCGCCAGCAGCCAAGGCTGGGTCCCATCCACAGATACGCAGTATTTT.

The V call is TRBV12-3 or TRBV12-4, the J call TRBJ2-2, with D possibly being TRBD1 (5 bases). V was clipped by 8 bases and J by 5 bases, with 12 bases between them. The CDR3 sequence is 13 residues long. In DNA, the CDR3 is TGTGCCAGCGCTAGGGGATGGACCGGGGAGCTGTTTTTT. Its translation is CASARGWTGELFF.

At least ten counts were recorded for this clonotype. The chain carries TRBV12-3 or TRBV12-4 and TRBJ1-1; 9 nucleotides line up with TRBD1. The ends lost 5 bases at V and 1 base at J; junction bases unmatched: 5. There are 15 residues in the CDR3. The CDR3 is CASSTRTGANTEAFF. The CDR3 DNA sequence: TGTGCCAGCAGTACCCGGACAGGGGCGAACACTGAAGCTTTCTTT.

This clonotype was picked up a small number of times. The rearrangement links TRBV20-1 to TRBJ2-5, with D perhaps TRBD1 (6 bases). Looked up from germline, CDR1 is DFQATT and CDR2 is SNEGSKA (reference sequence). The V and J ends lost 6 bases and 1 base respectively, with 12 bases between them. CDR3 length: 13 amino acids. As DNA, the CDR3 is TGCAGTGCAACCCGACAGGTCCAAGAGACCCAGTACTTC. It encodes CSATRQVQETQYF.

The rearrangement uses TRBV29-1 and TRBJ1-4; D not resolved. V was pared by 6 bases and J by 8 bases, with 19 bases between. Germline V gene lookup returns CDR1 SQVTM and CDR2 ANQGSEA. The CDR3 has 14 residues. For the CDR3, the DNA is TGCAGCGTAGGAGACTGGGCATCAGGAGAAAAACTGTTTTTT. This translates into CSVGDWASGEKLFF.

The chain is built from TRBV30 and TRBJ1-3, with D perhaps TRBD1 (5 bases). The CDR3 extends over 15 amino acids. V gave up 3 bases and J gave up 0 bases, with 12 bases separating them. The germline V gene has CDR1 GTSNPN and CDR2 SVGIG (reference sequence). CDR3 bases: TGTGCCTGGAGCCCAGCAGGGCTCTCTGGAAACACCATATATTTT. Translating it yields CAWSPAGLSGNTIYF. Complete variable domain (other parts from reference TRBV30 and TRBJ1-3): SQTIHQWPATLVQPVGSPLSLECTVEGTSNPNLYWYRQAAGRGLQLLFYSVGIGQISSEVPQNLSASRPQDRQFILSSKKLLLSDSGFYLCAWSPAGLSGNTIYFGEGSWLTVV.

In this sample, this clonotype turned up a few times. V is TRBV7-2 and J is TRBJ2-6, with D hard to call. V lost 6 bases and J lost 4, with 10 bases in between. CDR3 length: 14 residues. Germline lookup yields CDR1 SGHTA and CDR2 FQGNSA. CDR3 region: CASSLSDGANVLTF. The CDR3 DNA reads TGTGCCAGCAGTCTTTCGGACGGGGCCAACGTCCTGACTTTC.

The sample holds a few counts of this clonotype. This chain uses TRBV18 with TRBJ1-4; D is ambiguous. Trimming pared 3 bases from V and 7 bases from J, leaving 9 bases between. This CDR3 contains 13 residues. CDR1 KGHSH and CDR2 LQKENI come from the germline V gene. Here the CDR3 reads CASSPETVEKLFF. The CDR3 DNA sequence: TGTGCCAGCTCACCCGAGACGGTTGAAAAACTGTTTTTT. The full variable domain, rest sourced from reference TRBV18 and TRBJ1-4, is NAGVMQNPRHLVRRRGQEARLRCSPMKGHSHVYWYRQLPEEGLKFMVYLQKENIIDESGMPKERFSAEFPKEGPSILRIQQVVRGDSAAYFCASSPETVEKLFFGSGTQLSVL.

This chain links TRBV6-4 with TRBJ2-3; D is uncertain. Trimming removed 0 bases at V and 5 bases at J, with 6 bases between. From germline, CDR1 is MRHNA and CDR2 SNTAGT. CDR3 length equals 13 residues. The CDR3 DNA reads TGTGCCAGCAGTGACTCTTTCCGAGATACGCAGTATTTT. Translation gives CASSDSFRDTQYF.

This clonotype has only a few counts. The chain uses TRBV7-2 and TRBJ1-2; TRBD1 aligns across 7 bases. The trim removed 5 bases at V and 9 bases at J, leaving 15 bases unmatched. There are 15 residues in the CDR3. Germline V lookup: CDR1 SGHTA, CDR2 FQGNSA. The CDR3 sequence is CASSPRTGLESSYTF. CDR3 DNA: TGTGCCAGCAGCCCGAGGACAGGATTGGAATCGAGCTACACCTTC.

This rearrangement joins TRBV11-3 to TRBJ2-2, with D hard to call. Germline-derived CDR1 and CDR2 are SGHNT and YENEEA. This CDR3 has 14 amino acids. The ends were cut back, 5 bases at V and 3 bases at J, with 10 bases in the middle. The CDR3 sequence is CASSLRAYTGELFF. The DNA for the CDR3 is TGTGCCAGCAGCCTCCGGGCCTACACCGGGGAGCTGTTTTTT. Based on the CDR3 plus reference TRBV11-3 and TRBJ2-2, the full variable domain is EAGVVQSPRYKIIEKKQPVAFWCNPISGHNTLYWYLQNLGQGPELLIRYENEEAVDDSQLPKDRFSAERLKGVDSTLKIQPAELGDSAVYLCASSLRAYTGELFFGEGSRLTVL.

A few counts support this clonotype. The V gene is TRBV25-1, the J gene TRBJ1-6; possible D gene TRBD1, 5 bases. The CDR3 spans 15 residues. V lost 1 base, J lost 6 bases, and 10 bases lay in between. CDR1 MGHDK and CDR2 SYGVNS come from the germline V gene. As DNA, the CDR3 is TGTGCCAGCAGTGAATGGAGGGGAAGTAATTCACCCCTCCACTTT. Its protein product is CASSEWRGSNSPLHF.

The chain combines TRBV5-1 with TRBJ2-1; D is unclear. Germline V lookup: CDR1 SGHRS, CDR2 YFSETQ. Trimming cost V 0 bases and J 9 bases, with 13 bases left between them. This CDR3 comprises 14 residues. The CDR3 region is CASSLVPNKGEQFF. The CDR3 bases are TGCGCCAGCAGCTTGGTTCCCAACAAGGGTGAGCAGTTCTTC.

The rearrangement uses TRBV5-1 and TRBJ2-7, with a possible D match to TRBD1 (6 bases). This CDR3 region has 14 residues. V lost 2 bases and J 2 bases, leaving 11 bases between the germline ends. Germline loops: CDR1 SGHRS, CDR2 YFSETQ. CDR3 region: CASSFGTKAYEQYF. Written as DNA, the CDR3 is TGCGCCAGCAGCTTCGGGACAAAAGCCTACGAGCAGTACTTC.

The J gene is TRBJ1-1, the V gene TRBV5-1, with 9 positions matching TRBD1. The V gene end was trimmed by 5 bases and the J gene end by 1 base; junction bases not matched to a gene: 9. This CDR3 spans 16 amino acids. Germline loops: CDR1 SGHRS, CDR2 YFSETQ. In DNA form, the CDR3 reads TGCGCCAGCAGAACCGGGACAGGGAGTAGGAACACTGAAGCTTTCTTT. This codes for CASRTGTGSRNTEAFF.

The J gene is TRBJ2-5, the V gene TRBV20-1; 15 positions agree with TRBD2. The germline gives CDR1 DFQATT, CDR2 SNEGSKA (reference sequence). V lost 1 base to trimming and J lost 5 bases; unmatched junction nucleotides: 5. CDR3 length equals 16 residues. CDR3 in amino acids: CSARGTSGGALETQYF. The CDR3 region has the DNA TGCAGTGCTAGAGGGACTAGCGGGGGGGCCCTTGAGACCCAGTACTTC.

The V call is TRBV5-1, the J call TRBJ2-1; 10 positions match TRBD2. The trim removed 1 base at V and 7 bases at J, leaving 5 bases unmatched. CDR1 is SGHRS, CDR2 YFSETQ, per germline. The CDR3 has 15 residues. The CDR3 reads CASSLIAGGGNEQFF. The CDR3 nucleotides are TGCGCCAGCAGCTTGATAGCGGGAGGTGGGAATGAGCAGTTCTTC.

CDR3: CASILTQLAGGPPYNEQFF. Here the CDR3 DNA reads TGTGCCAGCATCCTGACGCAGCTAGCGGGGGGGCCCCCCTACAATGAGCAGTTCTTC. The gene calls are TRBV11-1 and TRBJ2-1; 12 bases fit TRBD2. V lost 7 bases and J lost 2; bases outside the gene matches: 15. The CDR3 has 19 amino acids. CDR1 and CDR2 (germline): SGHAT, FQDESV (reference sequence).

V and J are TRBV12-3 or TRBV12-4 and TRBJ1-1, with D possibly being TRBD1 (5 bases). V was pared by 2 bases and J by 8 bases, with 9 bases between. The CDR3 has 12 amino acids. This chain's CDR3 is CASSLRGGEAFF. Written as DNA, the CDR3 is TGTGCCAGCAGTTTAAGGGGAGGCGAAGCTTTCTTT.

The V gene is TRBV30, the J gene TRBJ2-3; D is uncertain. Germline lookup yields CDR1 GTSNPN and CDR2 SVGIG (reference sequence). The V and J ends lost 1 base and 6 bases respectively, with 8 bases between them. This CDR3 is 12 amino acids long. CDR3 sequence reads: CAWSGGADTQYF. The CDR3 DNA sequence: TGTGCCTGGAGTGGCGGTGCGGATACGCAGTATTTT.